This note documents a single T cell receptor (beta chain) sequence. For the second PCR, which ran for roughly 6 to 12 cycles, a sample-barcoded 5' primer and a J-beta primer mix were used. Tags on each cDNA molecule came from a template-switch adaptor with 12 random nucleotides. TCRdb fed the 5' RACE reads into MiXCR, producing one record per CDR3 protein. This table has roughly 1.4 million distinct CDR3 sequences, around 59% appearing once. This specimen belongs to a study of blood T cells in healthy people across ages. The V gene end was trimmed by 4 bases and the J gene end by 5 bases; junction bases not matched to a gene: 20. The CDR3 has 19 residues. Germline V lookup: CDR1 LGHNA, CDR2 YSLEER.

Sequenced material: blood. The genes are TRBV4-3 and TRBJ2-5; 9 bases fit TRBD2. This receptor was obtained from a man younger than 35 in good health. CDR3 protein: CASSLEKRASGDVRETQYF. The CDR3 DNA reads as TGCGCCAGCAGCCTGGAGAAGAGGGCTAGCGGGGATGTGAGGGAGACCCAGTACTTC.